Listed below are T cell receptor beta chains from one sample, sequenced in a study of T cells in Graves' hyperthyroidism and ophthalmopathy. TCRdb reprocessed the multiplex PCR reads with MiXCR, giving one entry per CDR3 protein. Of approximately 640,000 distinct CDR3 sequences listed, nearly 45% are singletons. Material: peripheral blood or thyroid tissue (not recorded which). The receptors were gathered from an adult man with Graves' disease, either hyperthyroidism or ophthalmopathy (not recorded which). Each CDR3 is given with its conserved first and last residue. Each record gives: D gene, clone size, J gene, V gene, CDR3 protein, CDR3 DNA. The D gene is left open where the match is weak. Part of the rows lack a size; the others show once, few, many or a class for expanded clones.

NA | NA | TRBJ1-2 | TRBV12-3/TRBV12-4 | CASRSDEHYGYTF | TGTGCCAGCAGATCCGACGAGCACTATGGCTACACCTTC
NA | NA | TRBJ1-5 | TRBV19 | CASSDVQGGRASYQPQHF | TGTGCCAGTAGTGACGTACAGGGCGGCAGGGCAAGCTACCAGCCCCAGCATTTT
TRBD1 | many | TRBJ1-2 | TRBV2 | CASALGQGNYGYTF | TGTGCCAGCGCCCTGGGACAGGGGAACTATGGCTACACCTTC
NA | few | TRBJ2-5 | TRBV4-1 | CASSRDLKETQYF | TGCGCCAGCAGCCGGGACCTCAAAGAGACCCAGTACTTC
NA | NA | TRBJ1-2 | TRBV30 | CAWTGTTSYTF | TGTGCCTGGACAGGGACTACAAGCTACACCTTC
NA | NA | TRBJ1-4 | TRBV9 | CASSVSGGTGEKLFF | TGTGCCAGCAGCGTATCGGGGGGAACGGGTGAAAAACTGTTTTTT
NA | once | TRBJ1-1 | TRBV2 | CTSPVASDPNTEAFF | TGTACCAGCCCTGTAGCCAGCGACCCAAACACTGAAGCTTTCTTT
NA | NA | TRBJ2-7 | TRBV6-1 | CASRRASLSSYEQYF | TGTGCCAGCCGAAGGGCTAGCTTAAGCTCCTACGAGCAGTACTTC
NA | once | TRBJ2-5 | TRBV15 | CATSRDRVETQYF | TGTGCCACCAGCAGAGACAGGGTGGAGACCCAGTACTTC
NA | many | TRBJ1-1 | TRBV9 | CASRPRWGSDTEAFF | TGTGCCAGCAGGCCTCGCTGGGGATCGGACACTGAAGCTTTCTTT
TRBD1 | NA | TRBJ1-6 | TRBV24-1 | CATRQQGQGAGSPLHF | TGTGCCACCAGACAACAGGGACAGGGGGCTGGATCACCCCTCCACTTT
NA | few | TRBJ2-6 | TRBV12-5 | CASGLVSGGANVLTF | TGTGCTAGTGGTTTGGTGTCTGGTGGGGCCAACGTCCTGACTTTC
NA | NA | TRBJ1-1 | TRBV20-1 | CSARLGAFRPEAFF | TGCAGTGCTAGGCTAGGGGCTTTTCGGCCTGAAGCTTTCTTT
TRBD2 | NA | TRBJ2-7 | TRBV7-9 | CASSLEGLLADYEQYF | TGTGCCAGCAGCTTGGAAGGGCTGCTAGCGGATTACGAGCAGTACTTC
TRBD1 | NA | TRBJ1-2 | TRBV5-4 | CASSGTGTGAYGYTF | TGTGCCAGCAGCGGAACCGGGACAGGGGCCTATGGCTACACCTTC
NA | NA | TRBJ1-5 | TRBV10-3 | CAVAPGGGNQPQHF | TGTGCGGTAGCCCCTGGGGGAGGGAATCAGCCCCAGCATTTT
NA | few | TRBJ1-5 | TRBV11-2 | CASSLTGRQPQHF | TGTGCCAGCAGCTTGACCGGGAGACAGCCCCAGCATTTT
NA | many | TRBJ1-1 | TRBV7-2 | CASSLYENTEAFF | TGTGCCAGCAGCTTATACGAGAACACTGAAGCTTTCTTT
TRBD1 | many | TRBJ1-4 | TRBV24-1 | CATSDSLAGTGTEKLFF | TGTGCCACCAGTGATTCACTGGCCGGGACAGGGACTGAAAAACTGTTTTTT
TRBD1 | NA | TRBJ2-5 | TRBV7-9 | CASSLGGTGTETQYF | TGTGCCAGCAGCTTAGGCGGGACAGGAACCGAGACCCAGTACTTC
NA | NA | TRBJ1-1 | TRBV25-1 | CASSEYVPMLRGERNTEAFF | TGTGCCAGCAGTGAATATGTCCCGATGCTTCGGGGGGAAAGGAACACTGAAGCTTTCTTT
TRBD1 | NA | TRBJ2-2 | TRBV5-1 | CASSSLGQPTGELFF | TGCGCCAGCAGCTCACTGGGACAGCCCACCGGGGAGCTGTTTTTT
NA | NA | TRBJ2-6 | TRBV7-8 | CASSPGDNYSGANVLTF | TGTGCCAGCAGTCCGGGGGACAATTACTCTGGGGCCAACGTCCTGACTTTC
NA | few | TRBJ1-1 | TRBV2 | CASSFISMNTEAFF | TGTGCCAGCAGTTTTATCAGTATGAACACTGAAGCTTTCTTT
NA | NA | TRBJ1-6 | TRBV13 | CASSYRDRTNSPLHF | TGTGCCAGCAGCTACCGGGACCGAACTAATTCACCCCTCCACTTT
NA | many | TRBJ1-6 | TRBV7-9 | CASSTGLPGSNSPLHF | TGTGCCAGCAGCACCGGCCTCCCCGGTAGTAATTCACCCCTCCACTTT
NA | NA | TRBJ2-7 | TRBV2 | CASSEGAGLNYEQYF | TGTGCCAGCAGTGAAGGAGCGGGTTTGAACTACGAGCAGTACTTC
NA | many | TRBJ2-5 | TRBV29-1 | CSVLRLGETQYF | TGCAGCGTTCTTAGGTTGGGGGAGACCCAGTACTTC
NA | NA | TRBJ2-7 | TRBV7-9 | CASRSQGVEQYF | TGTGCCAGCAGATCACAAGGGGTCGAGCAGTACTTC
TRBD1 | NA | TRBJ1-4 | TRBV20-1 | CSATGQGFGEKLFF | TGCAGTGCTACCGGACAGGGTTTTGGTGAAAAACTGTTTTTT
NA | NA | TRBJ2-7 | TRBV7-9 | CASSLATGSQYF | TGTGCCAGCAGCTTAGCGACGGGGAGTCAGTACTTC
TRBD1 | NA | TRBJ2-7 | TRBV7-2 | CASSHRQGASLYEQYF | TGTGCCAGCAGTCACAGACAGGGGGCAAGTCTGTACGAGCAGTACTTC
NA | few | TRBJ2-2 | TRBV10-3 | CATSTGTKNTGELFF | TGTGCCACCTCAACCGGGACAAAGAACACCGGGGAGCTGTTTTTT
NA | NA | TRBJ1-2 | TRBV7-2 | CASSSSVLSSYGYTF | TGTGCCAGCAGTTCCTCGGTCCTTTCCTCCTATGGCTACACCTTC
TRBD1 | NA | TRBJ1-2 | TRBV10-3 | CAISDRTGGYTF | TGTGCCATCAGTGACCGGACAGGCGGCTACACCTTC
NA | NA | TRBJ1-4 | TRBV7-2 | CASTNEQGGKLFF | TGTGCCAGCACCAACGAACAGGGTGGAAAACTGTTTTTT
NA | NA | TRBJ2-6 | TRBV24-1 | CATSDPSRANVLTF | TGTGCCACCAGTGACCCCTCCAGGGCCAACGTCCTGACTTTC
NA | NA | TRBJ1-1 | TRBV7-9 | CASSLGGRASEAFF | TGTGCCAGCAGCTTAGGAGGGAGGGCCTCTGAAGCTTTCTTT
TRBD2 | many | TRBJ2-7 | TRBV29-1 | CSVEGGSSKGYEQYF | TGCAGCGTTGAGGGCGGGAGCTCCAAAGGCTACGAGCAGTACTTC
NA | few | TRBJ1-5 | TRBV6-5 | CASSFGGTGNQPQHF | TGTGCCAGCAGTTTCGGGGGTACTGGCAATCAGCCCCAGCATTTT
TRBD2 | many | TRBJ2-5 | TRBV29-1 | CTGTSGSGETQYF | TGCACCGGGACTAGCGGGAGCGGGGAGACCCAGTACTTC
NA | NA | TRBJ1-2 | TRBV25-1 | CASSEYGQPYGYTF | TGTGCCAGCAGTGAATACGGACAACCCTATGGCTACACCTTC
NA | many | TRBJ1-5 | TRBV2 | CASSGAGGSNQPQHF | TGTGCCAGCAGTGGGGCGGGGGGAAGCAATCAGCCCCAGCATTTT